This TCR beta chain derives from a study of T cells in tuberculosis. Study at large: IGRA-negative adolescents, IGRA-positive adolescents with latent tuberculosis and adults with active tuberculosis formed this South African cohort.

This clone was seen a single time. What it recognizes is unknown. Study-level points and caveats: GEM motif frequencies gave around 67% accuracy; the GMM repertoire gave roughly 85%. Active tuberculosis cases were adults; controls were adolescents. Active tuberculosis patients had shorter CDR3-alpha; the beta difference was nonsignificant.

Produced via immunoSEQ multiplex PCR; TCRdb's table is partial and in-frame only. The sample has tens of thousands of clones; 97% are singletons. This CDR3 is built from 15 residues. Trimming took off 0 bases at V and 0 bases at J, with 8 bases between the two ends. The germline gives CDR1 MGHRA, CDR2 YSYEKL. V and J are TRBV4-1 and TRBJ1-2; a possible D gene is TRBD1 (5 bases). Sequences were obtained from PBMCs. This receptor was obtained from a donor aged 10 to 29 with latent tuberculosis or without tuberculosis infection. The CDR3 bases are TGCGCCAGCAGCCAAGAAGGAGGGGCTAACTATGGCTACACCTTC. This gives the protein CASSQEGGANYGYTF.